The subject of this entry is one TCR beta chain. Its specificity is unknown. PCR used 60 Vbeta primers and 13 Jbeta primers. Method: immunoSEQ multiplex PCR; TCRdb's copy keeps in-frame clones and lacks some. The table has 100,000 to 150,000 clones, over 65% seen once. The entry originates in a study of cytomegalovirus exposure and HLA in healthy donors. V lost 1 base and J lost 7; bases outside the gene matches: 5. Germline V gives CDR1 SGHTA, CDR2 FQGNSA. The CDR3 extends over 17 amino acids. General observations from the study: Earlier analysis looked at TCR beta V segments, and most were productive about 90% or about 30% of the time.

This chain joins TRBV7-2 and TRBJ2-1; 15 bases map to TRBD2. The sample was PBMCs. The receptor comes from a man aged 40-49 years in good health and CMV-seropositive. CDR3 sequence reads: CASSLVSGTSGRNEQFF. CDR3 DNA: TGTGCCAGCAGCTTAGTCTCCGGGACTAGCGGGAGGAATGAGCAGTTCTTC.